What follows describes a single T cell receptor (beta chain). What it recognizes is unknown. One end of the junction varies from germline; a read error may be responsible. The same CDR3 also results from other DNA sequences found in this sample. The CDR3 runs to 10 residues. CDR1 and CDR2 (germline): DFQATT, SNEGSKA (reference sequence). This record belongs to a study of OX40 agonist ivuxolimab in advanced cancers. Study as a whole: Those enrolled were 82.7% male, with a mean age of about 66 years and ages from 23 to 79. General study points: Clonal expansion by week 6 occurred in CD4+ and CD8+ blood T cells (at 0.1 to 3.0 mg/kg).

Clones were sequenced by immunoSEQ multiplex PCR, and TCRdb holds only the in-frame ones, with some missing. The profile shows about 99,000 clones, around 90% of them singletons. The sequence derives from an adult with an advanced solid tumor such as melanoma, head and neck, liver or kidney cancer. Sequenced here: CD4+ or CD8+ T cells sorted from blood, sampled in a trial of the OX40 agonist ivuxolimab. The V call is TRBV20-1, the J call TRBJ1-1, with D uncertain. The CDR3 region has the DNA TGCAGTGCTAGACACACTGAGGCTTTCTTT. Its translation is CSARHTEAFF.